These T cell receptor beta chains were read from a single sample in a study of T cell responses to AZD1222 COVID-19 vaccine. Using immunoSEQ multiplex PCR, the repertoire was profiled, and TCRdb retains in-frame clones only, with some absent. The sample lists some 140,000 clones, around 90% occurring once. Here the sequenced sample was peripheral blood, taken on day 0 of AZD1222 vaccination. All receptors come from an adult in good health. CDR3s include the opening cysteine and the closing phenylalanine or tryptophan. A D gene is named only where the DNA matches it firmly. Rows may omit the clone size; those that give it use once, few, many or a size class.

j_call v_call clone_size d_call cdr3_nt cdr3_aa
TRBJ2-2 TRBV6-4 NA TRBD2 TGTGCCAGCAGTCTAGCGGGGACGACCGGGGAGCTGTTTTTT CASSLAGTTGELFF
TRBJ1-2 TRBV27 NA NA TGTGCCAGCAGTTCAAGACGGACGGGGAATGGCTACACCTTC CASSSRRTGNGYTF
TRBJ2-7 TRBV11-2 NA TRBD2 TGTGCCAGCAGCTTAGGGCTTAGCGGGAGTAGGGCCGCCTCCTACGAGCAGTACTTC CASSLGLSGSRAASYEQYF
TRBJ2-7 TRBV6-5 NA NA TGTGCCAGCGGAATCAGGGGTCCCCACGAGCAGTACTTC CASGIRGPHEQYF
TRBJ2-7 TRBV11-3 NA NA TGTGCCAGCAGCTTAGATCAATCTGACGAGCAGTACTTC CASSLDQSDEQYF
TRBJ2-1 TRBV4-3 NA NA TGCGCCAGCAGCCAAGTAGCGAGCTCCTACAATGAGCAGTTCTTC CASSQVASSYNEQFF
TRBJ1-5 TRBV15 NA NA TGTGCCACCAGCATAGGGGGGAACAATCAGCCCCAGCATTTT CATSIGGNNQPQHF
TRBJ1-4 TRBV19 NA NA TGTGCCAGTAGTAAATCCAGCCCAACTAATGAAAAACTGTTTTTT CASSKSSPTNEKLFF
TRBJ1-5 TRBV18 NA NA TGTGCCAGCTCACCAGAGCAGAGCCAGCCCCAGCATTTT CASSPEQSQPQHF
TRBJ1-6 TRBV2 NA TRBD1 TGTGCCAGCAGTGAAGCGACAGGGTTCCCGTATAATTCACCCCTCCACTTT CASSEATGFPYNSPLHF
TRBJ2-7 TRBV3-1/TRBV3-2 NA TRBD1 TGTGCCAGCAGCCAGGGAACGACAGGGGGCGCGTACGAGCAGTACTTC CASSQGTTGGAYEQYF
TRBJ2-5 TRBV10-2 NA TRBD2 TGCGCCAGCAGTGAGCCAACGGGACTAGCGGAAGAGACCCAGTACTTC CASSEPTGLAEETQYF
TRBJ1-2 TRBV6-2/TRBV6-3 once NA TGTGCCAGCAGCCAACCCCCAGGGAGGTTTGATGGCTACACCTTC CASSQPPGRFDGYTF
TRBJ2-3 TRBV3-1/TRBV3-2 NA NA TGTGCCAGCAGCCTCGGGAGCGCCTACACAGATACGCAGTATTTT CASSLGSAYTDTQYF
TRBJ2-2 TRBV5-6 NA NA TGTGCCTACGGGCACGGTGGGTCCGGGGAGCTGTTTTTT CAYGHGGSGELFF
TRBJ1-4 TRBV7-9 NA NA TGTGCCAGCAGCTTTATCTTCCGAGGTCCTTCTAATGAAAAACTGTTTTTT CASSFIFRGPSNEKLFF
TRBJ2-7 TRBV15 NA NA TGTGCCACCTCCAGTGGGGGCAGGTACGAGCAGTACTTC CATSSGGRYEQYF
TRBJ1-1 TRBV6-1 NA NA TGTGCCAGCAGTGAACAGGGTGAAGCTTTCTTT CASSEQGEAFF
TRBJ1-6 TRBV4-3 NA NA TGCGCCAGCAGCCAAGGAGGGGGGGCTAATTCACCCCTCCACTTT CASSQGGGANSPLHF
TRBJ1-2 TRBV12-3/TRBV12-4 NA NA TGTGCCAGCAGCCCGTCCTCGCACTATGGCTACACCTTC CASSPSSHYGYTF
TRBJ2-1 TRBV4-1 NA NA TGCGCCAGCAGACGCGGGCCCGCCAATGAGCAGTTCTTC CASRRGPANEQFF
TRBJ1-2 TRBV10-3 NA NA TGTGCCATCAGTGAGGACAGGTCTAACTATGGCTACACCTTC CAISEDRSNYGYTF
TRBJ2-7 TRBV3-1/TRBV3-2 NA NA TGTGCCAGCAGCCAACTTGGTAGTTCGTACGAGCAGTACTTC CASSQLGSSYEQYF
TRBJ1-5 TRBV28 NA NA TGTGCCAGCAGTTTATTTAAGACAGCTAGCAATCAGCCCCAGCATTTT CASSLFKTASNQPQHF
TRBJ1-2 TRBV28 NA NA TGTGCCAGCAGTTTAGCCCAGATTAACTATGGCTACACCTTC CASSLAQINYGYTF
TRBJ2-7 TRBV21-1 NA NA TGTGCCAGCAGCAAAGCGATGTCAGGGGACTCCTACGAGCAGTACTTC CASSKAMSGDSYEQYF
TRBJ2-6 TRBV29-1 NA NA TGCAGCGTACAGGGTGGTGCTGGGGCCAACGTCCTGACTTTC CSVQGGAGANVLTF
TRBJ2-4 TRBV7-9 NA NA TGTGCCAGCAGCCCCGCCCAGGCAGAAAACATTCAGTACTTC CASSPAQAENIQYF
TRBJ2-5 TRBV6-5 NA TRBD2 TGTGCCAGCAGGTTGACTAGCGGGGGGGAGACCCAGTACTTC CASRLTSGGETQYF
TRBJ2-7 TRBV30 NA TRBD1 TGTGCCTGGAGCTACCTCGACAGGGGAGCCAGCGAGCAGTACTTC CAWSYLDRGASEQYF
TRBJ2-3 TRBV14 NA NA TGTGCCAGCAGCCAAGAAAGAGGAAGTTATCCGCAGTATTTT CASSQERGSYPQYF
TRBJ1-4 TRBV6-2/TRBV6-3 NA NA TGTGCCAGCAGTACCGGGCCCGGTGGAGAAAAACTGTTTTTT CASSTGPGGEKLFF